The next 22 T cell receptor beta chains were all read from a single sample in a study of T cells in Graves' hyperthyroidism and ophthalmopathy (dated by TCRdb to between 2019 and 2020). Library prep was done by multiplex PCR. For sequencing, an Illumina HiSeq 2000 was employed. The TCR beta CDR3 regions were amplified from the RNA transcripts. For the first round of RT-PCR on the TCR CDR3, the HTBI primer set was used together with the Qiagen OneStep RT-PCR kit. TCRdb reworked the public reads: Q25 trimming with fastp, MiXCR clone assembly, productive beta chains retained. Rows are combined by CDR3 protein, so each entry shows the most common genes and DNA. Here the sample has under 250,000 distinct CDR3 sequences; less than 20% occur a single time. The top ten clonotypes cover more than 50% of the sample. Sequenced material: blood. All receptors derive from a woman aged 45 to 65 with Graves' hyperthyroidism.

This clonotype was found a few times. CDR3 amino acids: CSVLRTGYAETQYF. CDR3 bases: TGCAGCGTTCTCCGGACAGGGTATGCGGAGACCCAGTACTTC. The rearrangement joins TRBV29-1 to TRBJ2-5; TRBD1 agrees at 8 bases. The J segment lost 5 bases and the V segment lost 5 bases, leaving 10 bases of the junction unmatched. CDR1 and CDR2 (germline): SQVTM, ANQGSEA. This CDR3 is 14 amino acids long. Together with reference TRBV29-1 and TRBJ2-5, the CDR3 gives the full variable domain: SAVISQKPSRDICQRGTSLTIQCQVDSQVTMMFWYRQQPGQSLTLIATANQGSEATYESGFVIDKFPISRPNLTFSTLTVSNMSPEDSSIYLCSVLRTGYAETQYFGPGTRLLVL.

The chain couples TRBV12-3 or TRBV12-4 to TRBJ1-2, with TRBD1 as a possible D gene (6 bases). The CDR3 sequence is 13 residues long. Deletions cut 2 bases from V and 4 bases from J, with 8 bases between. CDR3 residues: CASSLTGRYGYTF. CDR3 nucleotides: TGTGCCAGCAGTTTAACAGGGCGCTATGGCTACACCTTC.

This clonotype occurred many times. J is TRBJ1-1 and V is TRBV30; TRBD1 is a possible D gene (6 bases). The CDR3 is 13 amino acids. The germline V and J ends were trimmed by 5 bases and 0 bases, with 10 bases remaining between them. Germline V gene lookup returns CDR1 GTSNPN and CDR2 SVGIG (reference sequence). In DNA, the CDR3 is TGTGCCTGGGGGACATATATGAACACTGAAGCTTTCTTT. The encoded protein is CAWGTYMNTEAFF.

This rearrangement joins TRBV28 to TRBJ2-3; D remains ambiguous. Trimming removed 7 bases at V and 1 base at J, with 12 bases between. Germline lookup yields CDR1 MDHEN and CDR2 SYDVKM. This CDR3 has 14 amino acids. Here the CDR3 reads CASMWSDGTDTQYF. As DNA, the CDR3 is TGTGCCAGCATGTGGTCAGACGGCACAGATACGCAGTATTTT.

This chain uses TRBV27 with TRBJ2-5; 8 bases agree with TRBD1. The germline gives CDR1 MNHEY, CDR2 SMNVEV (reference sequence). V dropped 6 bases and J dropped 9; count of bases not matched to a gene: 15. This CDR3 spans 15 amino acids. The CDR3 spells CASSPTGGPRRAQYF. The CDR3 DNA reads as TGTGCCAGCAGCCCAACAGGGGGTCCTCGGCGGGCCCAGTACTTC.

There are many counts of this clonotype. V and J are TRBV19 and TRBJ1-1; D is unclear. V gave up 7 bases and J gave up 2 bases, with 14 bases separating them. Looked up from germline, CDR1 is LNHDA and CDR2 is SQIVND (reference sequence). This CDR3 region has 14 residues. The CDR3, as DNA: TGTGCCAGTACAGCAAAGGATATAAACACTGAAGCTTTCTTT. Encoded protein: CASTAKDINTEAFF.

This clonotype appeared many times. This rearrangement joins TRBV6-1 to TRBJ1-1, with 7 positions matching TRBD1. This CDR3 has 15 residues. Germline loops: CDR1 MNHNS, CDR2 SASEGT. The V and J ends lost 4 bases and 1 base, in that order; junction bases with no gene match: 6. The CDR3 loop reads CASSARQGRNTEAFF. The CDR3 DNA sequence: TGTGCCAGCAGTGCCAGACAGGGAAGGAACACTGAAGCTTTCTTT.

The rearrangement uses TRBV6-2 or TRBV6-3 and TRBJ1-2; D is uncertain. Trimming took 5 bases from V and 1 from J, leaving 8 bases between them. The V gene's germline CDR1 is MNHEY and CDR2 SVGEGT. The CDR3 is 13 amino acids. The CDR3 DNA sequence: TGTGCCAGCAGTAGAGACCTTAACTATGGCTACACCTTC. Translating gives CASSRDLNYGYTF.

This clonotype was detected many times. V is TRBV27 and J is TRBJ1-2, with 10 positions matching TRBD1. This CDR3 region has 13 residues. Germline loops: CDR1 MNHEY, CDR2 SMNVEV (reference sequence). Germline trimming cut 4 bases from V and 6 bases from J; bases unmatched to any gene: 2. The CDR3 DNA is TGTGCCAGCAGTTCCGACAGGGGGCATGGCTACACCTTC. Translated: CASSSDRGHGYTF.

This clonotype was seen ten or more times. The chain uses TRBV28 and TRBJ2-3; 12 nucleotides match TRBD2. Trimming took 3 bases from V and 7 from J; bases not matched to a gene: 14. CDR1 and CDR2 from the germline V gene are MDHEN and SYDVKM. CDR3 length: 18 residues. The CDR3 DNA follows: TGTGCCAGCAGTTTTACGATCCTTCGACTAGCGGGAGAGCATACGCAGTATTTT. Its protein is CASSFTILRLAGEHTQYF.

This chain connects TRBV5-1 to TRBJ2-7; 7 bases align to TRBD1. Trimming removed 4 bases from V and 2 bases from J; junction bases left unmatched: 6. The CDR3 runs 14 residues. Germline lookup yields CDR1 SGHRS and CDR2 YFSETQ. In DNA form, the CDR3 reads TGCGCCAGCAGCGACGGGACAGACGCCTACGAGCAGTACTTC. Protein: CASSDGTDAYEQYF.

This clonotype showed up many times. This sequence joins TRBV20-1 and TRBJ2-2; perhaps D is TRBD1 or TRBD2 (5 bases each). The germline V gene has CDR1 DFQATT and CDR2 SNEGSKA (reference sequence). Trimming cost V 3 bases and J 3 bases, with 14 bases left between them. This CDR3 has 15 residues. The CDR3 loop reads CSARDISLDTGELFF. The CDR3 coding sequence is TGCAGTGCTAGGGACATCTCACTAGACACCGGGGAGCTGTTTTTT.

The chain has TRBV13 and TRBJ2-7; D is unresolved. Per the germline V gene, CDR1 is PRHDT and CDR2 is FYEKMQ (reference sequence). The V and J ends lost 2 bases and 5 bases respectively, with 13 bases between them. The CDR3 runs to 14 residues. The CDR3 here is CASSLTGGVNEQYF. The CDR3 bases are TGTGCCAGCAGCTTAACGGGTGGGGTCAACGAGCAGTACTTC.

The rearrangement joins TRBV20-1 to TRBJ1-5; D may be TRBD1 (5 bases). The CDR3 loop spans 15 amino acids. The germline V and J ends were trimmed by 0 bases and 9 bases, with 18 bases remaining between them. The germline V gene has CDR1 DFQATT and CDR2 SNEGSKA (reference sequence). CDR3 DNA: TGCAGTGCTAGAGACCAAACGGGACCCTCCGGGCCCCAGCATTTT. Residues: CSARDQTGPSGPQHF.

The chain links TRBV11-1 to TRBJ2-3, with D perhaps matching TRBD1 (5 bases). CDR1 and CDR2 from the germline V gene are SGHAT and FQDESV (reference sequence). The ends were cut back, 5 bases at V and 0 bases at J, with 12 bases in the middle. The CDR3 has 15 residues. CDR3: CASSMTVLSTDTQYF. Written as DNA, the CDR3 is TGTGCCAGCAGCATGACAGTACTTAGCACAGATACGCAGTATTTT.

This clonotype was observed many times. V usage is TRBV6-5 and J usage is TRBJ2-1, with 7 bases aligning to TRBD2. V trimming: 2 bases; J trimming: 12 bases; junction bases outside the gene matches: 13. This CDR3 contains 15 residues. Germline assignment: CDR1 MNHEY and CDR2 SVGAGI. CDR3 sequence (DNA): TGTGCCAGCAGTTACACCCCGGAATGGCGCGGGAGGCAGTTCTTC. As protein: CASSYTPEWRGRQFF.

This clonotype was seen ten or more times. This chain uses TRBV2 with TRBJ1-2; 9 bases align to TRBD1. The CDR3 is 15 amino acids. Unmatched junction bases numbered 7, after V lost 5 bases and J lost 3 bases. Germline CDR1 is SNHLY and CDR2 is FYNNEI. The CDR3, as DNA: TGTGCCAGCAGTTGGATTCGACAGGGGGACTATGGCTACACCTTC. Translating gives CASSWIRQGDYGYTF.

In its sample, this clonotype was seen many times. The J gene is TRBJ2-7, the V gene TRBV7-9; D is undetermined. This CDR3 spans 15 amino acids. Germline-derived CDR1 and CDR2 are SEHNR and FQNEAQ (reference sequence). Deletions cut 1 base from V and 1 base from J, with 11 bases between. Here the CDR3 reads CASSLGWTESYEQYF. The CDR3 nucleotides read TGTGCCAGCAGCTTAGGTTGGACCGAGTCCTACGAGCAGTACTTC.

This clonotype was found many times. CDR3 in amino acids: CSVAWDGAYEQYF. The DNA for the CDR3 is TGCAGCGTCGCTTGGGACGGAGCCTACGAGCAGTACTTC. This chain links TRBV29-1 with TRBJ2-7; perhaps D is TRBD1 or TRBD2 (5 bases each). The germline V gene has CDR1 SQVTM and CDR2 ANQGSEA. The ends were cut back, 6 bases at V and 2 bases at J, with 14 bases in the middle. This CDR3 has 13 amino acids.

This clonotype was observed at least ten times. V usage is TRBV7-9 and J usage is TRBJ1-2, with TRBD1 matching 8 bases. Germline CDR1 reads SEHNR; CDR2 reads FQNEAQ (reference sequence). The CDR3 runs to 14 residues. V gave up 5 bases and J gave up 2 bases; unmatched junction bases: 4. In DNA, the CDR3 is TGTGCCAGCAGCGAAGGGACAGGAAACTATGGCTACACCTTC. This translates into CASSEGTGNYGYTF.

The chain carries TRBV11-3 and TRBJ2-3; D is perhaps TRBD1 or TRBD2 (5 bases each). V dropped 3 bases and J dropped 6 bases, with 10 bases sitting between them. The CDR3 extends over 13 amino acids. Germline CDR1 SGHNT, CDR2 YENEEA. CDR3 sequence (DNA): TGTGCCAGCAGCTTGGACCGGGACGATACGCAGTATTTT. It specifies CASSLDRDDTQYF. The variable domain in full, with the rest retrieved from reference TRBV11-3 and TRBJ2-3, is EAGVVQSPRYKIIEKKQPVAFWCNPISGHNTLYWYLQNLGQGPELLIRYENEEAVDDSQLPKDRFSAERLKGVDSTLKIQPAELGDSAVYLCASSLDRDDTQYFGPGTRLTVL.

The J gene is TRBJ2-3, the V gene TRBV7-3; 11 nucleotides align to TRBD2. The CDR3 covers 16 residues. Losses at the gene ends were 5 bases for V and 4 bases for J; bases not matched to a gene: 8. From germline, CDR1 is SGHTA and CDR2 FQGTGA. The CDR3 loop is CASSPHSGRAPDTQYF. CDR3 DNA sequence: TGTGCCAGCAGCCCTCATAGCGGGAGGGCCCCAGATACGCAGTATTTT.